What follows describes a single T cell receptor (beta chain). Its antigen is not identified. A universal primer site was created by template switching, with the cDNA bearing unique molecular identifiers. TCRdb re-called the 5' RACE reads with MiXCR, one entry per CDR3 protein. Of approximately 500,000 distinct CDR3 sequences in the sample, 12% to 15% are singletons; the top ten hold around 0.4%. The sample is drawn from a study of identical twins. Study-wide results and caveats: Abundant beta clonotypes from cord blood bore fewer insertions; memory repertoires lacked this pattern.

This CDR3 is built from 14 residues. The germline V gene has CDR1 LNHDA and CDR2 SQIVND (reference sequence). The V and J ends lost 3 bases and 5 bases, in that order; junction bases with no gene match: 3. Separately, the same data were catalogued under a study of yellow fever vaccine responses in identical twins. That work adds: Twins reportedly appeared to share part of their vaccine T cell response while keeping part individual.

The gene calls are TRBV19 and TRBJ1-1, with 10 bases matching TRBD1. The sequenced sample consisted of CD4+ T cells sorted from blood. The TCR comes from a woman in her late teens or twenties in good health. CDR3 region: CASSIRTGGTEAFF. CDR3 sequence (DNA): TGTGCCAGTAGTATTCGGACAGGGGGGACTGAAGCTTTCTTT.